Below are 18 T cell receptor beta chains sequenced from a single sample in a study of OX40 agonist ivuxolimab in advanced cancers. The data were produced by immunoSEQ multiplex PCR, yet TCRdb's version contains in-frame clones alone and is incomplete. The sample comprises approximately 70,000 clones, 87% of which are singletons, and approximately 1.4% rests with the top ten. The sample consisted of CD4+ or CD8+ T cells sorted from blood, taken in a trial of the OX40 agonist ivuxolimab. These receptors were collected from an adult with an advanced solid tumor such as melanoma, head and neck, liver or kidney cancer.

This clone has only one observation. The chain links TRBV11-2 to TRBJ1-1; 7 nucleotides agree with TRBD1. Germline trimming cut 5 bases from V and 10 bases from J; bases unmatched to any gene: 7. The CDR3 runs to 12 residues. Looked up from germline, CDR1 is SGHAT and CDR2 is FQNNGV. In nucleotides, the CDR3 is TGTGCCAGCAGCCATACCTCAGGGGGAGCTTTCTTT. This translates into CASSHTSGGAFF. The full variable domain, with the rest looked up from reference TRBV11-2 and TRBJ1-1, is EAGVAQSPRYKIIEKRQSVAFWCNPISGHATLYWYQQILGQGPKLLIQFQNNGVVDDSQLPKDRFSAERLKGVDSTLKIQPAKLEDSAVYLCASSHTSGGAFFGQGTRLTVV.

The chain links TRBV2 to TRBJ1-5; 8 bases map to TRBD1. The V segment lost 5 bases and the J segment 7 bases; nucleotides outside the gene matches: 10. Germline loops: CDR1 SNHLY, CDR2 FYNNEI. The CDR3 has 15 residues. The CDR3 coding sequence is TGTGCCAGCAGTTTAGACAGGGGTGGTATCCAGCCCCAGCATTTT. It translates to CASSLDRGGIQPQHF.

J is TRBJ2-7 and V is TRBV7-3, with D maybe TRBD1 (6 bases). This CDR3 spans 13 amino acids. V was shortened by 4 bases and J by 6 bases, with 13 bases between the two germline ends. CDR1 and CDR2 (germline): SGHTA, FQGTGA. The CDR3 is CASSSSQGTEQYF. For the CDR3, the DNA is TGTGCCAGCAGCTCATCACAGGGTACCGAGCAGTACTTC.

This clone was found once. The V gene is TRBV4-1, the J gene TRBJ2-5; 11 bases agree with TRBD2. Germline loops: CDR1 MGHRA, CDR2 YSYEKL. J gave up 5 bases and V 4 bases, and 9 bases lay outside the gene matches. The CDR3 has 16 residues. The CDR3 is CASSRDSGGAEETQYF. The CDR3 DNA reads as TGCGCCAGCAGCCGGGATAGCGGGGGGGCCGAGGAGACCCAGTACTTC.

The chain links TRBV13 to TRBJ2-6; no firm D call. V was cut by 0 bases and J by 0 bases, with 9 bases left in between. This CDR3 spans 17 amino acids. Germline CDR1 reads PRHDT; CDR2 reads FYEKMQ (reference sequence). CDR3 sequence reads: CASSLGLMASGANVLTF. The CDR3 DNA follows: TGTGCCAGCAGCTTAGGCCTCATGGCCTCTGGGGCCAACGTCCTGACTTTC.

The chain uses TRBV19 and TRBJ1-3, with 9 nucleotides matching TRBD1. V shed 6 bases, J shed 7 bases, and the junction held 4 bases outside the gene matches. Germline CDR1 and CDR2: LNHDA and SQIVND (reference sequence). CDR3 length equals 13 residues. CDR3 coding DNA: TGTGCCAGTAGAAGGACAGGGGCGAACACCATATATTTT. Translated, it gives CASRRTGANTIYF.

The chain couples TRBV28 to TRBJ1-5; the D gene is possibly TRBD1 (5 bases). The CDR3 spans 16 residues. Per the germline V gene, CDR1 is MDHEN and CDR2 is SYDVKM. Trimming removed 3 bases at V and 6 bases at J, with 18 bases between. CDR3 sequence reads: CASSFGAAVGGQPQHF. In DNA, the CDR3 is TGTGCCAGCAGTTTTGGGGCTGCAGTGGGCGGTCAGCCCCAGCATTTT.

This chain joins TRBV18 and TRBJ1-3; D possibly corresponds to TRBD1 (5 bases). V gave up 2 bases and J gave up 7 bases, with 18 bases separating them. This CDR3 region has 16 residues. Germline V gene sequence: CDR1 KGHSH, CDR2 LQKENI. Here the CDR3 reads CASSPYEQNKGNTIYF. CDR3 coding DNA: TGTGCCAGCTCACCATACGAACAGAATAAGGGGAACACCATATATTTT.

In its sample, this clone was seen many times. The CDR3 sequence is CASSFEGEGETQYF. In DNA form, the CDR3 reads TGTGCCAGCAGCTTTGAGGGCGAGGGGGAGACCCAGTACTTC. This chain uses TRBV5-5 with TRBJ2-5; D may match TRBD1 or TRBD2 (5 bases each). V was cut by 2 bases and J by 5 bases, with 13 bases left in between. CDR1 SGHKS and CDR2 YYEKEE come from the germline V gene (reference sequence). The CDR3 extends over 14 amino acids.

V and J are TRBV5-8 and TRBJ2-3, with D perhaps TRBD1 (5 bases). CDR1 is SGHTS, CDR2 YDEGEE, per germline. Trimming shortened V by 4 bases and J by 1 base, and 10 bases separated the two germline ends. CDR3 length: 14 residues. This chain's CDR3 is CASSPRQRTDTQYF. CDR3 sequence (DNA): TGTGCCAGCAGCCCACGACAGCGCACAGATACGCAGTATTTT.

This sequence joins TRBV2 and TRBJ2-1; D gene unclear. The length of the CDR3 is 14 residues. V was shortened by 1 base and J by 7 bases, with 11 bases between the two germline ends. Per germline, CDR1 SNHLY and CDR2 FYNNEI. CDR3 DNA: TGTGCCAGCAGTGAAGAGACGCAATGGAATGAGCAGTTCTTC. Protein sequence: CASSEETQWNEQFF.

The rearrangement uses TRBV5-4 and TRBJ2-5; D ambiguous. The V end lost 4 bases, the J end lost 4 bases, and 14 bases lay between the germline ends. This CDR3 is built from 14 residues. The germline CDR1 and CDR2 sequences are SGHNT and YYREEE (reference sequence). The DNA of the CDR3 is TGTGCCAGCAGCCCGGCAAGTGGAGTAGAGACCCAGTACTTC. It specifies CASSPASGVETQYF.

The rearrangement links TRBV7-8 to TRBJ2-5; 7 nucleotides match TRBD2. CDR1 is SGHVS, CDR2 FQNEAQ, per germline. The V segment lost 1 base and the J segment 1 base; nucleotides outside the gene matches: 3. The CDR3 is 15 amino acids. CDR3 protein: CASSLGDYPQETQYF. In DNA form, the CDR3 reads TGTGCCAGCAGCTTAGGGGACTACCCCCAAGAGACCCAGTACTTC.

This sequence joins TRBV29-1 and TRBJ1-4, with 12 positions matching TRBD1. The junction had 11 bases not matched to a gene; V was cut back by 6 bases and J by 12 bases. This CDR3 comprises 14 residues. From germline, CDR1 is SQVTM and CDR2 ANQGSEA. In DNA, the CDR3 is TGCAGCGTCAGAATGGGACAGGGGGCCCAGGAACTGTTTTTT. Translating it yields CSVRMGQGAQELFF.

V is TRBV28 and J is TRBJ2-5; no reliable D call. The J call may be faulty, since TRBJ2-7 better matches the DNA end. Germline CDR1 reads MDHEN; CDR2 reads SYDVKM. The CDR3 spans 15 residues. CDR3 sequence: CASSSNLGRSYEQYF. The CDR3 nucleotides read TGTGCCAGCTCCTCAAATTTAGGACGGTCCTACGAGCAGTACTTC.

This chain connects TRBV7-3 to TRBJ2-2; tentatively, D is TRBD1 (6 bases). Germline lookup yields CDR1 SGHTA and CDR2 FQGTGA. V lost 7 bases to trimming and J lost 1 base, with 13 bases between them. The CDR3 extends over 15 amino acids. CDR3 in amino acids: CASMDGGRNTGELFF. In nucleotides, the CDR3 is TGTGCCAGCATGGATGGGGGCAGGAACACCGGGGAGCTGTTTTTT.

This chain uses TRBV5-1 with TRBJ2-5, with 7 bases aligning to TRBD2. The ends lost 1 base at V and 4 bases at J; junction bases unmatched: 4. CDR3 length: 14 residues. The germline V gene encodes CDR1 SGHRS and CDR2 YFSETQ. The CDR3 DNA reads TGCGCCAGCAGCTTGTCCAGGGAGGGAGAGACCCAGTACTTC. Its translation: CASSLSREGETQYF.

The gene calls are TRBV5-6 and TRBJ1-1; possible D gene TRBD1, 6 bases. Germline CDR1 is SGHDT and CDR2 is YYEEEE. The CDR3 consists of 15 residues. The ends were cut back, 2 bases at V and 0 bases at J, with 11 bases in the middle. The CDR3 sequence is CASSFGQFMNTEAFF. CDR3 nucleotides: TGTGCCAGCAGCTTCGGACAGTTTATGAACACTGAAGCTTTCTTT. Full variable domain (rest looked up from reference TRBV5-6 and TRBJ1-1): DAGVTQSPTHLIKTRGQQVTLRCSPKSGHDTVSWYQQALGQGPQFIFQYYEEEERQRGNFPDRFSGHQFPNYSSELNVNALLLGDSALYLCASSFGQFMNTEAFFGQGTRLTVV.